One and the same sample provided the 20 T cell receptor beta chains below, sequenced in a study of tumor-infiltrating lymphocytes in oesophageal squamous cell carcinoma. Via MiXCR, TCRdb re-called the PCR reads, giving one row per CDR3 protein. The sample consists of about 19,000 distinct CDR3 sequences, around 43% of them appearing once. Input material: blood. These receptors all stem from a male donor with esophageal squamous cell carcinoma.

This clonotype was counted ten times or more. A read error may explain this, as a much larger clone is one base away. The rearrangement links TRBV7-3 to TRBJ2-7; D might be TRBD2 (6 bases). The germline gives CDR1 SGHTA, CDR2 FQGTGA. Trimming took 5 bases from V and 7 from J, leaving 18 bases between them. CDR3 length: 14 residues. The CDR3 DNA reads TGTGCCAGCAGCCCCGGACTGGAGGGCATTGAGCAGTACTTC. It codes for CASSPGLEGIEQYF.

This clonotype is deemed medium-sized. The chain joins TRBV7-9 to TRBJ1-1; 9 bases match TRBD1. The CDR3 has 14 residues. Germline-derived CDR1 and CDR2 are SEHNR and FQNEAQ (reference sequence). Trimming at V came to 5 bases and at J to 2 bases, leaving 3 bases not matched to a gene. The CDR3 DNA reads as TGTGCCAGCAGCCGGGGACAGGGAAACACTGAAGCTTTCTTT. Its translation is CASSRGQGNTEAFF.

This clonotype showed up many times. This chain uses TRBV27 with TRBJ2-4; TRBD2 matches 12 bases. CDR1 and CDR2 from the germline V gene are MNHEY and SMNVEV (reference sequence). CDR3 length: 16 amino acids. Trimming took 6 bases from V and 3 from J; bases not matched to a gene: 6. The CDR3 DNA sequence: TGTGCCAGCAGCAAAGCTAGCGGGGGGGTCAAAAACATTCAGTACTTC. Its protein is CASSKASGGVKNIQYF.

This clonotype was detected ten times or more. This chain joins TRBV6-1 and TRBJ2-5; TRBD1 might be the D (5 bases). The CDR3 sequence is 14 residues long. The germline V and J ends were trimmed by 6 bases and 2 bases, with 13 bases remaining between them. The germline V gene encodes CDR1 MNHNS and CDR2 SASEGT. CDR3 DNA sequence: TGTGCCAGCAGCTCTATCCGACAGCAAGAGACCCAGTACTTC. This translates into CASSSIRQQETQYF.

About this clonotype itself: A read error is likely, as this CDR3 ends without the conserved phenylalanine or tryptophan. Because the CDR3's place on the DNA is in doubt, the DNA is left out and the CDR3 is given as listed by TCRdb. The chain couples TRBV7-2 to TRBJ2-7; the D segment call TRBD1 is taken from the table without a DNA check. The CDR3 has 17 residues if both end residues are counted. The germline CDR1 and CDR2 sequences are SGHTA and FQGNSA. The CDR3 region is CASSRQGASNSPLHFGN.

The rearrangement joins TRBV2 to TRBJ2-4, with 8 positions matching TRBD1. The last part of the DNA fits TRBJ2-7 better; the J call may be wrong. The germline V gene has CDR1 SNHLY and CDR2 FYNNEI. CDR3 length: 12 amino acids. CDR3 bases: TGTGCCGGGGGACAGGAGTCCTACGAGCAGTACTTC. This codes for CAGGQESYEQYF.

The chain employs TRBV12-3 or TRBV12-4 and TRBJ2-1, with 7 bases fitting TRBD1. The J call may be wrong; the DNA end is better matched by TRBJ2-5. The CDR3 runs to 13 residues. CDR3 nucleotide sequence: TGTGCCAGCACCATACAGGGGCAAGAGACCCAGTACTTC. It yields the protein CASTIQGQETQYF.

This chain connects TRBV5-1 to TRBJ2-7; no firm D call. Germline V gene data show CDR1 as SGHRS and CDR2 as YFSETQ. V was trimmed by 2 bases and J by 7 bases, leaving 10 bases between them. The CDR3 is made up of 12 amino acids. DNA of the CDR3: TGCGCCAGCAGCTTTCGGGTGGATGAGCAGTACTTC. Protein product: CASSFRVDEQYF.

This clonotype showed up just a few times. The V gene is TRBV6-6, the J gene TRBJ2-1, with TRBD2 matching over 9 bases. CDR1 is MNHNY, CDR2 SVGAGI, per germline (reference sequence). Trimming removed 2 bases from V and 4 bases from J; junction bases left unmatched: 15. There are 19 residues in the CDR3. The CDR3: CASSYAGLAFYSAYNEQFF. The CDR3 DNA sequence: TGTGCCAGCAGTTACGCCGGACTAGCGTTTTACTCGGCGTACAATGAGCAGTTCTTC.

About this clonotype: Without the conserved terminal phenylalanine or tryptophan, this CDR3 likely stems from a read error. No DNA is shown, since the ends of the CDR3 on it are uncertain; the CDR3 is the one TCRdb lists. This sequence joins TRBV7-8 and TRBJ2-7; TRBD1, as called in the table, went unchecked against the DNA. The CDR3 length equals 18 residues, ends included. The germline V gene encodes CDR1 SGHVS and CDR2 FQNEAQ. CDR3 protein: CASSLEGGGQETGYTFGS.

There are many counts of this clonotype. The rearrangement uses TRBV12-3 or TRBV12-4 and TRBJ2-7; 7 nucleotides match TRBD2. The CDR3 spans 14 residues. V dropped 5 bases and J dropped 2; count of bases not matched to a gene: 6. The CDR3 coding sequence is TGTGCCAGCAGTCGGGGGAGGGTGGCCTACGAGCAGTACTTC. Translation: CASSRGRVAYEQYF.

This clonotype was seen many times. J is TRBJ2-1 and V is TRBV6-4; unclear D gene. Germline CDR1 is MRHNA and CDR2 is SNTAGT. The V gene lost 6 bases and the J gene lost 3 bases, with 6 bases spanning the gap. There are 12 residues in the CDR3. CDR3 in DNA: TGTGCCAGCAGGGAAGTCTACAATGAGCAGTTCTTC. Translation: CASREVYNEQFF.

The gene calls are TRBV12-3 or TRBV12-4 and TRBJ2-6; TRBD1 agrees at 8 bases. V dropped 5 bases and J dropped 4; count of bases not matched to a gene: 4. The CDR3 extends over 15 amino acids. CDR3 DNA: TGTGCCAGCAGTCCCCAGGGGGCCGGGGCCAACGTCCTGACTTTC. Protein sequence: CASSPQGAGANVLTF.

By proportion, this clonotype is medium-sized (0.01 to 0.1%). The genes are TRBV7-2 and TRBJ1-4; TRBD1 matches at 8 bases. The CDR3 consists of 15 residues. The ends lost 4 bases at V and 3 bases at J; junction bases unmatched: 4. Germline-derived CDR1 and CDR2 are SGHTA and FQGNSA. CDR3 sequence reads: CASSSQGAANEKLFF. The CDR3 coding sequence is TGTGCCAGCAGCTCCCAGGGGGCAGCTAATGAAAAACTGTTTTTT.

The CDR3 reads CASSAYGGTTDTQYF. CDR3 nucleotide sequence: TGTGCCAGCAGCGCGTATGGGGGGACCACAGATACGCAGTATTTT. The chain joins TRBV9 to TRBJ2-3; D might be TRBD2 (6 bases). There are 15 residues in the CDR3. V dropped 3 bases and J dropped 2 bases, with 13 bases sitting between them. The V gene's germline CDR1 is SGDLS and CDR2 YYNGEE.

The rearrangement links TRBV7-2 to TRBJ2-5; the match to TRBD1 covers 7 bases. With 7 bases clipped from V and 11 bases from J, the junction kept 13 bases outside the gene matches. CDR3 size: 13 residues. Looked up from germline, CDR1 is SGHTA and CDR2 is FQGNSA. CDR3 bases: TGTGCCAGCAAGTGGGACAGATACAATGAGCAGTACTTC. Its protein is CASKWDRYNEQYF. Full variable domain (remainder filled in from reference TRBV7-2 and TRBJ2-5): GAGVSQSPSNKVTEKGKDVELRCDPISGHTALYWYRQSLGQGLEFLIYFQGNSAPDKSGLPSDRFSAERTGGSVSTLTIQRTQQEDSAVYLCASKWDRYNEQYFGPGTRLLVL.

The V and J genes are TRBV24-1 and TRBJ1-1; TRBD1 is a possible D gene (6 bases). The J call is uncertain, as TRBJ2-5 better fits the DNA end. This CDR3 comprises 15 residues. CDR1 and CDR2 from the germline V gene are KGHDR and SFDVKD. CDR3 coding DNA: TGTGCCACCAGGGGTGAGGGGGTCGGGCAAGAGACCCAGTACTTC. Translating it yields CATRGEGVGQETQYF.

The chain employs TRBV6-4 and TRBJ2-5; perhaps TRBD1 as D (5 bases). CDR1 and CDR2 (germline): MRHNA, SNTAGT. Trimming removed 5 bases from V and 6 bases from J, with 16 bases in between. This CDR3 is 14 amino acids long. In DNA, the CDR3 is TGTGCCAGCAGTCTGAGCCAGGGCTCGAAGACCCAGTACTTC. It specifies CASSLSQGSKTQYF.

This sequence joins TRBV24-1 and TRBJ2-4, with D perhaps matching TRBD1 or TRBD2 (6 bases each). The DNA matches TRBJ2-7 better at its end, which makes the J call doubtful. The CDR3 is 13 residues long. Germline CDR1 reads KGHDR; CDR2 reads SFDVKD. The CDR3 DNA reads as TGTGCCACCAGGGACAGCGGGCGGGGCGAGCAGTACTTC. Protein product: CATRDSGRGEQYF.

Notes on this clonotype: In this CDR3 the conserved last residue, phenylalanine or tryptophan, is missing, so a read error is likely. It is unclear where the CDR3 begins or ends on the DNA, so no DNA is shown, and the CDR3 is as TCRdb lists it. The gene calls are TRBV24-1 and TRBJ2-7; TRBD1, the D gene given by the table, was not confirmed from the DNA. Germline assignment: CDR1 KGHDR and CDR2 SFDVKD. Termini included, the CDR3 measures 17 amino acids. This CDR3 reads CATSDRDRGSYGYTFGS.